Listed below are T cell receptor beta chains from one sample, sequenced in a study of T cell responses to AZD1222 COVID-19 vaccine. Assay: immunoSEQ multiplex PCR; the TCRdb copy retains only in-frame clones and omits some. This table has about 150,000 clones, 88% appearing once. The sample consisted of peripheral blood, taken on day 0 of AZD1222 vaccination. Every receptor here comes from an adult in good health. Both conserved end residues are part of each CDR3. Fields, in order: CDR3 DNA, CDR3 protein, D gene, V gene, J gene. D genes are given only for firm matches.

CDR3 DNA: TGTGCCAGCAGCCAAGGGTTGGGCTACGAGCAGTACTTC; CDR3 protein: CASSQGLGYEQYF; D gene: NA; V gene: TRBV3-1/TRBV3-2; J gene: TRBJ2-7
CDR3 DNA: TGTGCCAGCAGGGAGACGCAAGCTAACTATGGCTACACCTTC; CDR3 protein: CASRETQANYGYTF; D gene: NA; V gene: TRBV2; J gene: TRBJ1-2
CDR3 DNA: TGTGCCAGCAGGACAGTAGAGCAGTTCTTC; CDR3 protein: CASRTVEQFF; D gene: NA; V gene: TRBV6-5; J gene: TRBJ2-1
CDR3 DNA: TGCAGCGTTGGTCCAGGAGTAAATACGCAGTATTTT; CDR3 protein: CSVGPGVNTQYF; D gene: NA; V gene: TRBV29-1; J gene: TRBJ2-3
CDR3 DNA: TGTGCCTGGAGCTGGACAGGGAAAGAAGCTTTCTTT; CDR3 protein: CAWSWTGKEAFF; D gene: TRBD1; V gene: TRBV30; J gene: TRBJ1-1
CDR3 DNA: TGTGCCAGCAGTTTGGATCGACCGGGACAGGGATGGCGGTTTGAAGCTTTCTTT; CDR3 protein: CASSLDRPGQGWRFEAFF; D gene: TRBD1; V gene: TRBV27; J gene: TRBJ1-1
CDR3 DNA: TGTGCCAGCAGCCCCGGCCTCCGCGCTGAAGCTTTCTTT; CDR3 protein: CASSPGLRAEAFF; D gene: NA; V gene: TRBV11-3; J gene: TRBJ1-1
CDR3 DNA: TGTGCCAGCAGAGACGGGGCGAACACTGAAGCTTTCTTT; CDR3 protein: CASRDGANTEAFF; D gene: NA; V gene: TRBV11-2; J gene: TRBJ1-1
CDR3 DNA: TGTGCCAGTAGTCCGGGACAGGGAAGCAATCAGCCCCAGCATTTT; CDR3 protein: CASSPGQGSNQPQHF; D gene: TRBD1; V gene: TRBV19; J gene: TRBJ1-5
CDR3 DNA: TGTGCCAGCAGTCACGACTCCGGGACACTGAACACCGGGGAGCTGTTTTTT; CDR3 protein: CASSHDSGTLNTGELFF; D gene: NA; V gene: TRBV6-6; J gene: TRBJ2-2